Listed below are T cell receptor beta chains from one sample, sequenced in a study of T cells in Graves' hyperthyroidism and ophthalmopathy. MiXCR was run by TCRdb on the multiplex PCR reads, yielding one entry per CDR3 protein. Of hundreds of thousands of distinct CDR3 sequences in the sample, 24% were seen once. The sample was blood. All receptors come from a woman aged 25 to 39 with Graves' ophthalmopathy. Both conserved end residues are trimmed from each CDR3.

CDR3 protein: ASSYSWGPGQETQY
CDR3 length: 14
J gene: TRBJ2-5
V gene: TRBV6-5

CDR3 protein: ASSLGGSQETQY
CDR3 length: 12
J gene: TRBJ2-5
V gene: TRBV12-3/TRBV12-4

CDR3 protein: SALRTSGGTETKY
CDR3 length: 13
J gene: TRBJ2-5
V gene: TRBV20-1

CDR3 protein: SAILGLRGYT
CDR3 length: 10
J gene: TRBJ1-2
V gene: TRBV20-1

CDR3 protein: ASSFPGQGLEQY
CDR3 length: 12
J gene: TRBJ2-7
V gene: TRBV11-2

CDR3 protein: ASSLGAERGTGELF
CDR3 length: 14
J gene: TRBJ2-2
V gene: TRBV12-3/TRBV12-4

CDR3 protein: ASSQGRGEQY
CDR3 length: 10
J gene: TRBJ2-7
V gene: TRBV4-2

CDR3 protein: ASINYGAGYT
CDR3 length: 10
J gene: TRBJ1-2
V gene: TRBV6-1

CDR3 protein: ASSYSGTPYGYT
CDR3 length: 12
J gene: TRBJ1-2
V gene: TRBV6-2/TRBV6-3

CDR3 protein: ASSPLTTSGGSGEQY
CDR3 length: 15
J gene: TRBJ2-7
V gene: TRBV18

CDR3 protein: ASGGDRYSYEQY
CDR3 length: 12
J gene: TRBJ2-7
V gene: TRBV6-1

CDR3 protein: SARKAGVIDTQY
CDR3 length: 12
J gene: TRBJ2-3
V gene: TRBV20-1

CDR3 protein: ASSLGQGSGNQPQH
CDR3 length: 14
J gene: TRBJ1-5
V gene: TRBV12-3/TRBV12-4

CDR3 protein: SARPRGPTGGVGTGELF
CDR3 length: 17
J gene: TRBJ2-2
V gene: TRBV20-1

CDR3 protein: ASSRTVPVTEAF
CDR3 length: 12
J gene: TRBJ1-1
V gene: TRBV6-1

CDR3 protein: ASSPRHNTGELF
CDR3 length: 12
J gene: TRBJ2-2
V gene: TRBV7-3

CDR3 protein: ASSHIKGQGSGELF
CDR3 length: 14
J gene: TRBJ2-2
V gene: TRBV12-3/TRBV12-4

CDR3 protein: ASSQDLAGRTYGYT
CDR3 length: 14
J gene: TRBJ1-2
V gene: TRBV4-1

CDR3 protein: ASSTPGQGIYEQY
CDR3 length: 13
J gene: TRBJ2-7
V gene: TRBV27

CDR3 protein: SAIVSNQPQH
CDR3 length: 10
J gene: TRBJ1-5
V gene: TRBV20-1

CDR3 protein: ASSGQGLNYGYT
CDR3 length: 12
J gene: TRBJ1-2
V gene: TRBV6-2/TRBV6-3

CDR3 protein: SARVPGPNTEAF
CDR3 length: 12
J gene: TRBJ1-1
V gene: TRBV20-1